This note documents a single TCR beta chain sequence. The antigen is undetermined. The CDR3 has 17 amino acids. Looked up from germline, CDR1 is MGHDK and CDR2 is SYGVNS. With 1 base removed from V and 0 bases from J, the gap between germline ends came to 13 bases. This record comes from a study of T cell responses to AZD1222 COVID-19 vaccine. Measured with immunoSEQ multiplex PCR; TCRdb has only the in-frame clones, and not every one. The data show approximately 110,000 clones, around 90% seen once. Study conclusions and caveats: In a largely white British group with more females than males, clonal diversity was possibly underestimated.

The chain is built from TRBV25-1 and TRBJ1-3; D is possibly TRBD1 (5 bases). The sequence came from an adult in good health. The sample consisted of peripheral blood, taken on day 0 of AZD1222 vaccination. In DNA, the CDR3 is TGTGCCAGCAGTGAATGGGCTCGGGGGAACTCTGGAAACACCATATATTTT. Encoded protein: CASSEWARGNSGNTIYF. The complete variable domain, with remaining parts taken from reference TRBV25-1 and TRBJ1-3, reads EADIYQTPRYLVIGTGKKITLECSQTMGHDKMYWYQQDPGMELHLIHYSYGVNSTEKGDLSSESTVSRIRTEHFPLTLESARPSHTSQYLCASSEWARGNSGNTIYFGEGSWLTVV.